These T cell receptor beta chains were read from a single sample in a study of T-cell reconstitution after alpha-beta-depleted transplantation in children. From the PCR reads, TCRdb called clonotypes with MiXCR, one entry per CDR3 protein. The data hold 170,000 or so distinct CDR3 sequences, with about 6.4% observed a single time. The sample consisted of PBMCs from the stem cell graft donor, taken from the stem cell graft. These receptors were obtained from a human donor who donated a stem cell graft to a child with Wiskott-Aldrich syndrome. Each CDR3 is given with its conserved first and last residue. The order of the fields is J gene, D gene, clone size, V gene, CDR3 protein, CDR3 DNA. The D gene is left open where the match is weak. Not all rows give a size; the values are once, few, many and, for expanded clones, a class.

J gene: TRBJ2-7
D gene: TRBD2
clone size: many
V gene: TRBV7-2
CDR3 protein: CASSPPGLAYEQYF
CDR3 DNA: TGTGCCAGCAGCCCTCCGGGACTAGCTTACGAGCAGTACTTC

J gene: TRBJ2-1
D gene: TRBD2
clone size: many
V gene: TRBV19
CDR3 protein: CASSPGTSLNNEQFF
CDR3 DNA: TGTGCCAGTAGCCCCGGGACTAGCTTAAACAATGAGCAGTTCTTC

J gene: TRBJ2-7
D gene: NA
clone size: few
V gene: TRBV6-5
CDR3 protein: CASSYPADSYEQYF
CDR3 DNA: TGTGCCAGCAGTTACCCCGCGGATTCCTACGAGCAGTACTTC

J gene: TRBJ2-3
D gene: NA
clone size: many
V gene: TRBV15
CDR3 protein: CATSSRPRDTQYF
CDR3 DNA: TGTGCCACCAGTTCCCGACCGCGGGATACGCAGTATTTT

J gene: TRBJ2-4
D gene: TRBD2
clone size: many
V gene: TRBV20-1
CDR3 protein: CSARHIAGAKNIQYF
CDR3 DNA: TGCAGTGCTAGACACATAGCGGGGGCCAAAAACATTCAGTACTTC

J gene: TRBJ2-2
D gene: TRBD2
clone size: many
V gene: TRBV4-1
CDR3 protein: CASSQIERGARGELFF
CDR3 DNA: TGCGCCAGCAGCCAAATAGAGCGGGGGGCTCGCGGGGAGCTGTTTTTT

J gene: TRBJ2-3
D gene: NA
clone size: NA
V gene: TRBV7-8
CDR3 protein: CASSLVGGSLDTQYF
CDR3 DNA: TGTGCCAGCAGCTTAGTTGGGGGTTCGTTAGATACGCAGTATTTT

J gene: TRBJ2-5
D gene: NA
clone size: NA
V gene: TRBV10-2
CDR3 protein: CARRFPGRPPQETQYF
CDR3 DNA: TGCGCCAGGCGTTTTCCGGGCCGTCCGCCACAAGAGACCCAGTACTTC

J gene: TRBJ1-1
D gene: NA
clone size: many
V gene: TRBV4-3
CDR3 protein: CASSQAAAGLWTEAFF
CDR3 DNA: TGCGCCAGCAGCCAAGCGGCGGCAGGACTGTGGACTGAAGCTTTCTTT

J gene: TRBJ1-2
D gene: NA
clone size: many
V gene: TRBV5-1
CDR3 protein: CASSFSENYGYTF
CDR3 DNA: TGCGCCAGCAGCTTTTCAGAGAACTATGGCTACACCTTC

J gene: TRBJ2-2
D gene: TRBD1
clone size: many
V gene: TRBV7-6
CDR3 protein: CASSVITGGGTGELFF
CDR3 DNA: TGTGCCAGCAGCGTGATTACAGGGGGAGGCACCGGGGAGCTGTTTTTT

J gene: TRBJ1-5
D gene: NA
clone size: many
V gene: TRBV6-5
CDR3 protein: CASLTGYSNQPQHF
CDR3 DNA: TGTGCCAGTCTGACCGGTTATAGCAATCAGCCCCAGCATTTT

J gene: TRBJ2-1
D gene: NA
clone size: many
V gene: TRBV2
CDR3 protein: CASARSEQFF
CDR3 DNA: TGTGCCAGCGCTAGGAGCGAGCAGTTCTTC

J gene: TRBJ1-2
D gene: NA
clone size: many
V gene: TRBV12-3/TRBV12-4
CDR3 protein: CASSLAAGSGGYTF
CDR3 DNA: TGTGCCAGCAGTTTAGCGGCAGGCAGCGGCGGCTACACCTTC

J gene: TRBJ2-7
D gene: TRBD1
clone size: NA
V gene: TRBV5-1
CDR3 protein: CASSSGTGDYEQYF
CDR3 DNA: TGCGCCAGCAGCTCCGGGACAGGAGACTACGAGCAGTACTTC

J gene: TRBJ2-1
D gene: TRBD2
clone size: NA
V gene: TRBV9
CDR3 protein: CASSVNSGSSGEQFF
CDR3 DNA: TGTGCCAGCAGCGTCAATAGCGGGAGTAGCGGTGAGCAGTTCTTC

J gene: TRBJ2-5
D gene: NA
clone size: NA
V gene: TRBV7-6
CDR3 protein: CASSPDGSGQETQYF
CDR3 DNA: TGTGCCAGCAGCCCCGATGGGTCAGGCCAAGAGACCCAGTACTTC

J gene: TRBJ2-3
D gene: TRBD2
clone size: NA
V gene: TRBV7-9
CDR3 protein: CASSLPSGRGGQDTQYF
CDR3 DNA: TGTGCCAGCAGCCTGCCTTCGGGGCGGGGGGGCCAAGATACGCAGTATTTT

J gene: TRBJ1-1
D gene: TRBD1
clone size: many
V gene: TRBV29-1
CDR3 protein: CSAGQGILEAFF
CDR3 DNA: TGCAGCGCTGGACAGGGGATCTTGGAAGCTTTCTTT

J gene: TRBJ1-3
D gene: NA
clone size: many
V gene: TRBV5-1
CDR3 protein: CASSPQASGNTIYF
CDR3 DNA: TGCGCCAGCAGCCCACAGGCCTCTGGAAACACCATATATTTT

J gene: TRBJ1-6
D gene: TRBD1
clone size: many
V gene: TRBV6-5
CDR3 protein: CASSYSGTGASSYNSPLHF
CDR3 DNA: TGTGCCAGCAGTTACTCCGGGACAGGGGCGAGCTCCTATAATTCACCCCTCCACTTT

J gene: TRBJ1-1
D gene: NA
clone size: many
V gene: TRBV20-1
CDR3 protein: CSARGGGDTEAFF
CDR3 DNA: TGCAGTGCTAGAGGGGGAGGGGACACTGAAGCTTTCTTT

J gene: TRBJ2-1
D gene: NA
clone size: few
V gene: TRBV5-1
CDR3 protein: CASSPLAGAKDNEQFF
CDR3 DNA: TGCGCCAGCAGCCCATTGGCCGGGGCGAAGGACAATGAGCAGTTCTTC

J gene: TRBJ2-3
D gene: NA
clone size: once
V gene: TRBV7-2
CDR3 protein: CASTRGMQQYF
CDR3 DNA: TGTGCCAGCACAAGAGGGATGCAGCAGTATTTT

J gene: TRBJ2-1
D gene: NA
clone size: many
V gene: TRBV20-1
CDR3 protein: CSASDNEQFF
CDR3 DNA: TGCAGTGCTTCTGACAATGAGCAGTTCTTC

J gene: TRBJ2-7
D gene: NA
clone size: many
V gene: TRBV21-1
CDR3 protein: CASSKARPVGQGLYEQYF
CDR3 DNA: TGTGCCAGCAGCAAAGCCAGACCAGTCGGACAGGGTCTTTACGAGCAGTACTTC

J gene: TRBJ2-7
D gene: TRBD1
clone size: many
V gene: TRBV20-1
CDR3 protein: CSARDRDTYEQYF
CDR3 DNA: TGCAGTGCTAGGGACAGGGACACCTACGAGCAGTACTTC

J gene: TRBJ2-1
D gene: NA
clone size: many
V gene: TRBV5-5
CDR3 protein: CASSFFRDYNEQFF
CDR3 DNA: TGTGCCAGCAGCTTTTTCCGGGACTACAATGAGCAGTTCTTC

J gene: TRBJ1-2
D gene: TRBD1
clone size: NA
V gene: TRBV25-1
CDR3 protein: CASSLGQGDHGYTF
CDR3 DNA: TGTGCCAGCAGTCTGGGACAGGGGGACCATGGCTACACCTTC

J gene: TRBJ1-1
D gene: NA
clone size: NA
V gene: TRBV5-1
CDR3 protein: CASSRPSDSEAFF
CDR3 DNA: TGCGCCAGCAGCCGACCTTCCGACAGTGAAGCTTTCTTT

J gene: TRBJ2-1
D gene: NA
clone size: many
V gene: TRBV20-1
CDR3 protein: CSAPDSSSYNEQFF
CDR3 DNA: TGCAGTGCCCCTGACTCGAGCTCCTACAATGAGCAGTTCTTC

J gene: TRBJ2-2
D gene: NA
clone size: few
V gene: TRBV7-8
CDR3 protein: CASSLVDSHTGELFF
CDR3 DNA: TGTGCCAGCAGCTTAGTTGACTCCCACACCGGGGAGCTGTTTTTT

J gene: TRBJ2-3
D gene: TRBD1
clone size: many
V gene: TRBV12-3/TRBV12-4
CDR3 protein: CASRRGQGTDTQYF
CDR3 DNA: TGTGCCAGCAGACGAGGACAGGGCACAGATACGCAGTATTTT

J gene: TRBJ2-7
D gene: NA
clone size: NA
V gene: TRBV18
CDR3 protein: CASSASVREQYF
CDR3 DNA: TGTGCCAGCTCAGCCTCGGTTCGTGAGCAGTACTTC

J gene: TRBJ1-5
D gene: TRBD1
clone size: many
V gene: TRBV10-3
CDR3 protein: CAIRDGTGANEDQPQHF
CDR3 DNA: TGTGCCATCAGGGACGGGACAGGGGCCAACGAAGATCAGCCCCAGCATTTT

J gene: TRBJ1-1
D gene: TRBD1
clone size: many
V gene: TRBV5-1
CDR3 protein: CASSLGGGQGNTEAFF
CDR3 DNA: TGCGCCAGCAGCTTGGGAGGGGGACAGGGGAACACTGAAGCTTTCTTT

J gene: TRBJ1-2
D gene: TRBD1
clone size: many
V gene: TRBV6-1
CDR3 protein: CASSKGRDSIYGYTF
CDR3 DNA: TGTGCCAGCAGTAAAGGCAGGGACAGTATCTATGGCTACACCTTC

J gene: TRBJ2-2
D gene: TRBD1
clone size: many
V gene: TRBV24-1
CDR3 protein: CATSGTGGTGELFF
CDR3 DNA: TGTGCCACCAGTGGCACAGGGGGCACCGGGGAGCTGTTTTTT

J gene: TRBJ2-1
D gene: TRBD1
clone size: many
V gene: TRBV6-5
CDR3 protein: CASSYLRGREQFF
CDR3 DNA: TGTGCCAGCAGTTATCTCAGGGGGCGTGAGCAGTTCTTC

J gene: TRBJ2-5
D gene: NA
clone size: many
V gene: TRBV20-1
CDR3 protein: CSAIRQETQYF
CDR3 DNA: TGCAGTGCTATAAGGCAAGAGACCCAGTACTTC

J gene: TRBJ1-2
D gene: NA
clone size: few
V gene: TRBV10-3
CDR3 protein: CAISERMTAAHDGYTF
CDR3 DNA: TGTGCCATCAGTGAACGAATGACAGCGGCTCATGATGGCTACACCTTC

J gene: TRBJ2-2
D gene: TRBD1
clone size: NA
V gene: TRBV2
CDR3 protein: CASILRTGGYSGELFF
CDR3 DNA: TGTGCCAGCATTCTTCGGACAGGGGGCTACAGCGGGGAGCTGTTTTTT

J gene: TRBJ2-7
D gene: TRBD1
clone size: many
V gene: TRBV6-5
CDR3 protein: CASSYSGDRAYEQYF
CDR3 DNA: TGTGCCAGCAGTTACTCCGGGGACAGAGCCTACGAGCAGTACTTC

J gene: TRBJ2-2
D gene: NA
clone size: NA
V gene: TRBV19
CDR3 protein: CASSLRSLLTSNTGELFF
CDR3 DNA: TGTGCCAGTAGTCTCAGATCCCTTCTGACTTCGAACACCGGGGAGCTGTTTTTT

J gene: TRBJ2-7
D gene: TRBD2
clone size: few
V gene: TRBV3-1
CDR3 protein: CASSQELLAGGEQYF
CDR3 DNA: TGTGCCAGCAGCCAAGAGTTGCTAGCGGGAGGCGAGCAGTACTTC

J gene: TRBJ2-7
D gene: TRBD1
clone size: many
V gene: TRBV6-5
CDR3 protein: CASSYSLKTGLSYEQYF
CDR3 DNA: TGTGCCAGCAGTTACTCTCTCAAGACAGGGCTCTCCTACGAGCAGTACTTC

J gene: TRBJ2-3
D gene: TRBD2
clone size: many
V gene: TRBV27
CDR3 protein: CASSLFQLAGGPDTQYF
CDR3 DNA: TGTGCCAGCAGTTTATTCCAACTAGCGGGAGGTCCTGATACGCAGTATTTT

J gene: TRBJ2-1
D gene: TRBD2
clone size: many
V gene: TRBV12-3/TRBV12-4
CDR3 protein: CASSTPLAGGGNEQFF
CDR3 DNA: TGTGCCAGCAGTACCCCCCTAGCGGGAGGGGGTAATGAGCAGTTCTTC

J gene: TRBJ2-7
D gene: NA
clone size: many
V gene: TRBV27
CDR3 protein: CASSLPAVPSYEQYF
CDR3 DNA: TGTGCCAGCAGTTTACCCGCCGTCCCATCCTACGAGCAGTACTTC

J gene: TRBJ2-3
D gene: NA
clone size: many
V gene: TRBV20-1
CDR3 protein: CSARSIVGDTQYF
CDR3 DNA: TGCAGTGCACGGAGCATAGTGGGGGATACGCAGTATTTT

J gene: TRBJ2-1
D gene: NA
clone size: many
V gene: TRBV18
CDR3 protein: CASSPRTHNEQFF
CDR3 DNA: TGTGCCAGCTCACCACGGACTCACAATGAGCAGTTCTTC

J gene: TRBJ1-4
D gene: TRBD1
clone size: NA
V gene: TRBV4-2
CDR3 protein: CASSQDQTGGYEKLFF
CDR3 DNA: TGTGCCAGCAGCCAAGATCAAACAGGGGGGTATGAAAAACTGTTTTTT

J gene: TRBJ1-5
D gene: NA
clone size: few
V gene: TRBV6-1
CDR3 protein: CASSEQSYSNQPQHF
CDR3 DNA: TGTGCCAGCAGTGAACAGAGTTATAGCAATCAGCCCCAGCATTTT

J gene: TRBJ2-7
D gene: TRBD1
clone size: many
V gene: TRBV2
CDR3 protein: CASTRTGGTGSYEQYF
CDR3 DNA: TGTGCCAGCACTAGGACAGGGGGGACTGGCTCCTACGAGCAGTACTTC